This is a list of T cell receptor beta chains from one sample in a study of blood T cell repertoires in COVID-19. TCRdb's table, derived via immunoSEQ multiplex PCR, lists solely in-frame clones and lacks some. The profile shows over 30,000 clones, 60% to 80% of them singletons. The sample was peripheral blood. Receptors were obtained from a human donor in a cohort sampled during active COVID-19. The CDR3 runs from the conserved cysteine through the conserved F or W. Each record gives: V gene, D gene, J gene, clone size, CDR3 protein, CDR3 DNA. The D gene is left open where the match is weak. Size values are once, few and many counts, or a class for expanded clones, and some rows have none.

TRBV14	NA	TRBJ2-5	medium-sized	CASSQDPVQETQYF	TGTGCCAGCAGCCAAGACCCGGTACAAGAGACCCAGTACTTC
TRBV2	NA	TRBJ2-7	few	CASSEWGGLFYEQYF	TGTGCCAGCAGTGAGTGGGGAGGACTTTTCTACGAGCAGTACTTC
TRBV6-5	TRBD2	TRBJ2-1	NA	CASRDGGSINEQFF	TGTGCCAGCAGGGACGGGGGGTCCATAAATGAGCAGTTCTTC
TRBV29-1	NA	TRBJ2-7	NA	CSVVPGGSPIIEQYF	TGCAGCGTTGTGCCCGGCGGCAGCCCAATTATCGAGCAGTACTTC
TRBV18	NA	TRBJ2-7	NA	CASSPRASLAEQYF	TGTGCCAGCTCACCGCGAGCTAGTTTGGCCGAGCAGTACTTC
TRBV5-1	NA	TRBJ2-7	few	CASSLTGQLYEQYF	TGCGCCAGCAGCTTGACCGGACAGCTTTACGAGCAGTACTTC
TRBV7-9	NA	TRBJ1-4	many	CASRRTNEKLFF	TGTGCCAGCAGGAGGACTAATGAAAAACTGTTTTTT
TRBV29-1	TRBD1	TRBJ2-7	NA	CSAAGQGAYEQYF	TGCAGCGCAGCCGGACAGGGAGCCTACGAGCAGTACTTC
TRBV5-4	NA	TRBJ1-2	NA	CASSLSSYGYTF	TGTGCCAGCAGCTTGTCCTCCTATGGCTACACCTTC
TRBV2	TRBD2	TRBJ2-5	NA	CASSRGLAGGETQYF	TGTGCCAGCAGTCGGGGACTAGCGGGAGGAGAGACCCAGTACTTC
TRBV24-1	TRBD2	TRBJ2-3	NA	CATSDYSEREIPDTQYF	TGTGCCACCAGTGATTATTCGGAGCGGGAAATCCCAGATACGCAGTATTTT
TRBV4-2	NA	TRBJ1-1	NA	CASSQLSRAGEAFF	TGTGCCAGCAGCCAATTATCCCGGGCGGGTGAAGCTTTCTTT
TRBV2	NA	TRBJ1-6	NA	CASHSQNSPLHF	TGTGCCAGCCATTCGCAGAATTCACCCCTCCACTTT
TRBV6-4	NA	TRBJ2-5	NA	CASSDAGGSCLETQYF	TGTGCCAGCAGTGACGCAGGGGGGTCCTGTTTGGAGACCCAGTACTTC
TRBV28	TRBD1	TRBJ2-5	NA	CASSPDRVRETQYF	TGTGCCAGCAGTCCGGACAGGGTTCGAGAGACCCAGTACTTC
TRBV2	NA	TRBJ1-2	once	CASSDGRGRYGYTF	TGTGCCAGCAGTGACGGGCGGGGCCGCTATGGCTACACCTTC
TRBV2	NA	TRBJ2-7	once	CASSELFRTLLPYEQYF	TGTGCCAGCAGTGAACTATTTCGGACACTTTTACCCTACGAGCAGTACTTC
TRBV30	TRBD1	TRBJ1-6	NA	CAWSTNRGTALHF	TGTGCCTGGAGCACCAACAGGGGCACTGCCCTCCACTTT
TRBV3-1/TRBV3-2	TRBD1	TRBJ2-7	NA	CASSQAGTGDYEQYF	TGTGCCAGCAGCCAAGCCGGGACAGGGGACTACGAGCAGTACTTC
TRBV27	TRBD2	TRBJ2-1	few	CASSLSGLAGNEQFF	TGTGCCAGCAGTTTATCTGGACTAGCGGGAAATGAGCAGTTCTTC
TRBV3-1/TRBV3-2	TRBD2	TRBJ2-1	NA	CASSFKAGGPPGEQFF	TGTGCCAGCAGCTTTAAAGCGGGAGGGCCACCCGGGGAGCAGTTCTTC
TRBV10-3	NA	TRBJ1-2	NA	CAISQGTDYGYTF	TGTGCCATCAGTCAGGGTACGGACTATGGCTACACCTTC
TRBV11-2	TRBD1	TRBJ2-3	NA	CASSLIPTGVTQYF	TGTGCCAGCAGCTTAATTCCCACAGGGGTTACGCAGTATTTT
TRBV3-1/TRBV3-2	TRBD2	TRBJ2-7	NA	CASSQDLGGVANEQYF	TGTGCCAGCAGCCAAGATTTGGGGGGGGTGGCCAACGAGCAGTACTTC
TRBV19	NA	TRBJ2-7	NA	CASSLQGNNEQYF	TGTGCCAGTAGTTTACAGGGTAACAACGAGCAGTACTTC
TRBV6-6	TRBD1	TRBJ1-2	few	CASSKTGFGYTF	TGTGCCAGCAGTAAGACAGGGTTTGGCTACACCTTC
TRBV2	NA	TRBJ2-7	NA	CASRDGGAFYEQYF	TGTGCCAGCAGGGATGGGGGGGCCTTTTACGAGCAGTACTTC
TRBV19	NA	TRBJ1-5	NA	CASSIISNNQPQHF	TGTGCCAGTAGTATTATCAGTAACAATCAGCCCCAGCATTTT
TRBV18	NA	TRBJ2-2	NA	CASSPLGDNTGELFF	TGTGCCAGCTCACCATTGGGAGATAACACCGGGGAGCTGTTTTTT
TRBV4-3	NA	TRBJ2-2	few	CASSQDLGLGARGELFF	TGCGCCAGCAGCCAAGATCTGGGGTTAGGGGCCAGGGGGGAGCTGTTTTTT
TRBV30	TRBD2	TRBJ2-3	NA	CAWSVRAGGSTDTQYF	TGTGCCTGGAGTGTACGGGCGGGGGGGAGCACAGATACGCAGTATTTT
TRBV7-9	TRBD1	TRBJ1-2	NA	CASSFPGQGNYGYTF	TGTGCCAGCAGCTTCCCGGGACAGGGCAACTATGGCTACACCTTC
TRBV6-6	TRBD1	TRBJ1-6	few	CASSGTGENSPLHF	TGTGCCAGCAGTGGGACAGGTGAAAATTCACCCCTCCACTTT
TRBV3-1/TRBV3-2	NA	TRBJ2-7	many	CASSHGTSYEQYF	TGTGCCAGCAGCCATGGGACTTCCTACGAGCAGTACTTC
TRBV5-1	NA	TRBJ1-6	few	CASSRSGNNSPLHF	TGCGCCAGCAGCAGATCGGGGAATAATTCACCCCTCCACTTT
TRBV9	NA	TRBJ2-7	NA	CASSKGGTGGEQYF	TGTGCCAGCAGCAAAGGGGGTACAGGAGGCGAGCAGTACTTC
TRBV19	NA	TRBJ1-3	NA	CASSMLRGAGNTIYF	TGTGCCAGTAGTATGTTACGGGGGGCTGGAAACACCATATATTTT
TRBV29-1	TRBD1	TRBJ1-4	NA	CSVARTGSAGKLFF	TGCAGCGTTGCGCGGACAGGTAGTGCGGGAAAACTGTTTTTT
TRBV25-1	NA	TRBJ1-4	NA	CASSEGGFRDEKLFF	TGTGCCAGCAGTGAGGGGGGGTTTAGGGATGAAAAACTGTTTTTT
TRBV3-1/TRBV3-2	TRBD2	TRBJ2-5	NA	CASSLSGRRPETQYF	TGTGCCAGCAGTCTTAGCGGGAGACGTCCAGAGACCCAGTACTTC
TRBV27	NA	TRBJ2-5	NA	CASGVMGGSQYF	TGTGCCAGCGGAGTTATGGGGGGTTCTCAGTACTTC
TRBV7-6	NA	TRBJ2-5	NA	CASSPGGVAEGWETQYF	TGTGCCAGCAGCCCTGGCGGGGTAGCGGAGGGTTGGGAGACCCAGTACTTC
TRBV3-1/TRBV3-2	NA	TRBJ2-7	NA	CASSHRAYEQYF	TGTGCCAGCAGCCATAGAGCCTACGAGCAGTACTTC
TRBV10-2	TRBD2	TRBJ2-7	NA	CASMPGGSLYEQYF	TGCGCCAGCATGCCCGGGGGGTCCTTGTACGAGCAGTACTTC
TRBV18	NA	TRBJ1-1	NA	CASSPGAGLNTEAFF	TGTGCCAGCTCACCAGGCGCGGGGCTGAACACTGAAGCTTTCTTT
TRBV28	NA	TRBJ2-7	NA	CASSLLEGARANEQYF	TGTGCCAGCAGTTTATTGGAGGGGGCGCGGGCTAACGAGCAGTACTTC
TRBV19	NA	TRBJ1-2	NA	CASSTGVGYGYTF	TGTGCCAGTAGTACGGGGGTCGGTTATGGCTACACCTTC
TRBV5-4	NA	TRBJ2-5	NA	CASRKGGAQETQYF	TGTGCCAGCCGCAAAGGAGGGGCCCAAGAGACCCAGTACTTC
TRBV19	TRBD2	TRBJ2-3	few	CASRGLAETRDTQYF	TGTGCCAGTAGGGGACTAGCGGAAACTCGGGATACGCAGTATTTT
TRBV9	NA	TRBJ1-3	once	CASSVEEQGNTIYF	TGTGCCAGCAGCGTAGAGGAACAGGGAAACACCATATATTTT
TRBV2	NA	TRBJ1-4	few	CASRTGSNEKLFF	TGTGCCAGCAGGACAGGAAGTAATGAAAAACTGTTTTTT
TRBV19	TRBD2	TRBJ2-5	NA	CASSMTAGDQETQYF	TGTGCCAGTAGTATGACGGCGGGAGACCAAGAGACCCAGTACTTC
TRBV5-5	TRBD1	TRBJ2-5	NA	CASSPGTVQETQYF	TGTGCCAGCAGCCCGGGGACAGTCCAAGAGACCCAGTACTTC
TRBV6-5	NA	TRBJ2-2	NA	CASSRGNTGELFF	TGTGCCAGTTCCCGGGGGAACACCGGGGAGCTGTTTTTT